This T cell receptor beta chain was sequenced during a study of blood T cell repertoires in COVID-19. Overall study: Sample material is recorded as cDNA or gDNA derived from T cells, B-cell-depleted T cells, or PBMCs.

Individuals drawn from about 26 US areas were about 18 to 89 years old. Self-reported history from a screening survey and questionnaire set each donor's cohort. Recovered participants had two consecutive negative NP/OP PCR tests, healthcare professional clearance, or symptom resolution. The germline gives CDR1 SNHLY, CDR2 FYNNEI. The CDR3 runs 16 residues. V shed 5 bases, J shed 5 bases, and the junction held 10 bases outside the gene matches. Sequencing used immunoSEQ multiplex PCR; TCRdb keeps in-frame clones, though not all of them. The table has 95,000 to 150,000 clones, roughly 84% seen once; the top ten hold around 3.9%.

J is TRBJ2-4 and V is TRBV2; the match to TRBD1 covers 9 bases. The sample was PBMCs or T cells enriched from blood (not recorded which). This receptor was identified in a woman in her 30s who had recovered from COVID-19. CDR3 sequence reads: CASSFLDRGRQNIQYF. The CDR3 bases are TGTGCCAGCAGTTTCTTGGACAGGGGTCGACAAAACATTCAGTACTTC.